This T cell receptor beta chain appears in the sequencing data of a study of Ad26.COV2.S vaccination and SARS-CoV-2 variants. At the level of the study: Into the muscle, Ad26.COV2.S was dosed once or twice, 56 days apart.

Treatment noted: about 20 received Ad26.COV2.S at low or high dose, single or two shots; roughly 5 received placebo; per-sample allocation not given. Each sample was drawn 63 days after the first injection (of vaccine or placebo). Aged 18-55 years, donor was enrolled in Boston at some point between 2019 and 2021. Whole-study results and caveats: The TCR breadth and depth analyses may have produced an underestimate of total T cell responses. Greater spike-specific TCR breadth was seen in vaccine recipients than in placebo recipients.

V dropped 5 bases and J dropped 1 base, with 5 bases sitting between them. Germline V gives CDR1 SGHVS, CDR2 FQNEAQ. The CDR3 contains 13 residues. Clones were sequenced by immunoSEQ multiplex PCR, and TCRdb holds only the in-frame ones, with some missing. This table holds about 680,000 clones, roughly nine tenths found once. Concerning this clone: Its antigen is still unknown.

The J gene is TRBJ2-2, the V gene TRBV7-8; D is unresolved. Source: peripheral blood, taken in a trial of Ad26.COV2.S vaccine versus placebo. The clonotype was recovered from a person aged 18-65 years who received the Ad26.COV2.S COVID-19 vaccine or a placebo. CDR3: CASSTLNTGELFF. CDR3 coding DNA: TGTGCCAGCAGCACACTGAACACCGGGGAGCTGTTTTTT.